This entry is about one T cell receptor beta chain. Clones were sequenced by immunoSEQ multiplex PCR, and TCRdb holds only the in-frame ones, with some missing. The sample carries 120,000 or so clones, around 90% recorded once. This sample is part of a study of control samples from healthy donors and cancer patients. The sequence was collected from a young man in good health. What was sequenced was blood.

The CDR3 DNA sequence: TGTGCCAGCAGCTTAGTCCCTCGGGCAGATACGCAGTATTTT. Translation: CASSLVPRADTQYF. This rearrangement joins TRBV7-2 to TRBJ2-3, with D hard to call. V dropped 1 base and J dropped 4 bases, with 9 bases sitting between them. Germline V gene data show CDR1 as SGHTA and CDR2 as FQGNSA. This CDR3 region has 14 residues. Supplemented by reference TRBV7-2 and TRBJ2-3, the full variable domain reads GAGVSQSPSNKVTEKGKDVELRCDPISGHTALYWYRQSLGQGLEFLIYFQGNSAPDKSGLPSDRFSAERTGGSVSTLTIQRTQQEDSAVYLCASSLVPRADTQYFGPGTRLTVL.